This T cell receptor (beta chain) was captured by sequencing in a study of shared clonotypes between healthy human individuals. Study details: Participating donors consisted of a couple of women and a few men aged 18 to 49. Study results and limitations: Tissue TCR repertoires likely differ from these blood-only repertoires.

The CDR3 runs 15 residues. CDR1 SGHTA and CDR2 FQGTGA come from the germline V gene. J was trimmed by 3 bases and V by 1 base; bases with no gene match: 4. On this clone itself: Its cognate antigen is unknown.

Assay runs were performed at deep level. For unsorted PBMC, 300 ng DNA per replicate equaled tens of thousands of T cell genomes. The method was immunoSEQ multiplex PCR; TCRdb's version includes in-frame clones alone and lacks a portion of them. In the table there are about 99,000 clones, around half of which are singletons. Sequenced: PBMCs. J is TRBJ2-3 and V is TRBV7-3; 7 positions agree with TRBD2. This TCR derives from a woman in her 40s in good health. Some clones in this sample may be carry-over from other donors' samples. This CDR3 reads CASSLRLAVTDTQYF. In nucleotides, the CDR3 is TGTGCCAGCAGCTTAAGGCTAGCGGTTACAGATACGCAGTATTTT.